This passage covers 17 T cell receptor beta chains from one sample sequenced in a study of blood T cells in healthy people across ages. A second about 7 to 11 cycle PCR used barcoded and J-beta primers. TCRdb independently ran MiXCR on the 5' RACE reads; one entry per CDR3 protein. The sample lists some 1.5 million distinct CDR3 sequences; approximately 30% were seen once. Sequences were obtained from blood. These receptors all come from a woman in her 30s in good health.

This clonotype came up a few times. The CDR3 is CASRLTSGGAYNEQFF. The CDR3 bases are TGCGCCAGCAGGCTGACTAGCGGGGGAGCTTACAATGAGCAGTTCTTC. The chain links TRBV5-1 to TRBJ2-1, with 12 bases identical to TRBD2. The V segment lost 5 bases and the J segment 4 bases; nucleotides outside the gene matches: 7. CDR1 is SGHRS, CDR2 YFSETQ, per germline. CDR3 size: 16 residues.

This clonotype appeared a few times. V and J are TRBV9 and TRBJ2-3; D may be TRBD1 (5 bases). Trimming pared 0 bases from V and 2 bases from J, leaving 10 bases between. Looked up from germline, CDR1 is SGDLS and CDR2 is YYNGEE. The CDR3 has 15 residues. CDR3 sequence reads: CASSVGGLPTDTQYF. DNA for the CDR3: TGTGCCAGCAGCGTAGGGGGCCTACCCACAGATACGCAGTATTTT.

V gene TRBV24-1 combines with J gene TRBJ2-1; 11 bases agree with TRBD2. CDR1 is KGHDR, CDR2 SFDVKD, per germline. The CDR3 is 16 amino acids. Losses at the gene ends were 5 bases for V and 7 bases for J; bases not matched to a gene: 9. CDR3 DNA sequence: TGTGCCACCAGTGCCCATAGCGGGAGGGCCTTGAATGAGCAGTTCTTC. This translates into CATSAHSGRALNEQFF.

Written as DNA, the CDR3 is TGTGCCAGCAGGGAGGGTCATTTCAATCAGCCCCAGCATTTT. Translated: CASREGHFNQPQHF. The chain carries TRBV6-1 and TRBJ1-5; D remains unclear. The CDR3 totals 14 residues. Trimming stripped 6 bases from V and 3 bases from J, with 12 bases between. The V gene's germline CDR1 is MNHNS and CDR2 SASEGT.

The rearrangement uses TRBV7-3 and TRBJ2-2, with D maybe TRBD2 (5 bases). CDR1 and CDR2 from the germline V gene are SGHTA and FQGTGA. Trimming took off 1 base at V and 7 bases at J, with 7 bases between the two ends. The CDR3 spans 13 residues. This CDR3 is CASSLRRGGELFF. DNA for the CDR3: TGTGCCAGCAGCTTAAGACGGGGCGGGGAGCTGTTTTTT.

This clonotype has more than one count but fewer than ten. A read error may produce the germline difference seen at one junction end. The rearrangement links TRBV5-1 to TRBJ1-4; D call uncertain. The germline CDR1 and CDR2 sequences are SGHRS and YFSETQ. The CDR3 extends over 13 amino acids. The CDR3 bases are TGCGCCAGCAGCTCAGATTATAATGAAGAACTGTTTTTT. Amino acids: CASSSDYNEELFF.

As concerns this clonotype: The junction departs from germline at one end; a sequencing error may be responsible. The CDR3 DNA is TGTGCCAGCGGTTACCAGGGGACAATAGATCAGCCCCAGCATTTT. Protein sequence: CASGYQGTIDQPQHF. The rearrangement links TRBV6-6 to TRBJ1-5, with D tentatively TRBD1 (6 bases). Germline CDR1 and CDR2: MNHNY and SVGAGI (reference sequence). The CDR3 is made up of 15 amino acids.

A remark on this clonotype: Compared with germline, one end of the junction differs, possibly owing to a read error. The V call is TRBV5-5, the J call TRBJ2-7, with D possibly being TRBD2 (5 bases). The J call may be incorrect, as the DNA end agrees better with TRBJ2-5. In germline, CDR1 is SGHKS, CDR2 YYEKEE (reference sequence). The CDR3 extends over 14 amino acids. The CDR3 DNA follows: TGTACCAGCAGCCTGTTCGACGGGGTCGAGACCCAGTACTTC. It translates to CTSSLFDGVETQYF.

The gene calls are TRBV7-7 and TRBJ2-5; D remains unclear. The CDR3 runs to 14 residues. Between the trimmed V and J ends, which lost 1 base and 5 bases, there was a span of 11 bases. Germline CDR1 and CDR2: SSHAT and FNYEAQ (reference sequence). CDR3 coding DNA: TGTGCCAGCAGCTTAGGGGTTTTGGGGGAGACCCAGTACTTC. Protein product: CASSLGVLGETQYF.

The chain links TRBV20-1 to TRBJ1-1, with a tentative D call TRBD1 (5 bases). The germline V gene encodes CDR1 DFQATT and CDR2 SNEGSKA (reference sequence). Trimming took 0 bases from V and 0 from J, leaving 8 bases between them. The CDR3 loop spans 14 amino acids. The chain's CDR3 is CSARDARVNTEAFF. CDR3 nucleotides: TGCAGTGCTAGAGATGCCAGGGTGAACACTGAAGCTTTCTTT.

This clonotype has at least ten counts. Germline and junction disagree at one end, which may indicate a read error. The DNA for the CDR3 is TGTGCGGCCAGGGAGGGTGGAGAGACCCAGTACTTC. Amino acids: CAAREGGETQYF. The rearrangement uses TRBV29-1 and TRBJ2-5; 7 bases match TRBD2. Germline CDR1 and CDR2: SQVTM and ANQGSEA. The CDR3 loop spans 12 amino acids.

This chain links TRBV29-1 with TRBJ2-1, with D tentatively TRBD2 (7 bases). CDR3 size: 14 residues. Germline V lookup: CDR1 SQVTM, CDR2 ANQGSEA. The V end was cut by 3 bases, the J end by 9 bases, with 18 bases between. Written as DNA, the CDR3 is TGCAGCGTTGATCACAGGAGGGGAGGGGGTGAGCAGTTCTTC. Its protein is CSVDHRRGGGEQFF.

Only a few counts were recorded for this clonotype. J is TRBJ2-3 and V is TRBV5-1; possibly TRBD2 for D (5 bases). V lost 6 bases, J lost 4 bases, and 15 bases lay in between. This CDR3 comprises 14 residues. In germline, CDR1 is SGHRS, CDR2 YFSETQ. The CDR3 DNA sequence: TGCGCCAGCACCGAAAGAGGGATTTCAGATACGCAGTATTTT. Translation gives CASTERGISDTQYF. Complete variable domain (other parts from reference TRBV5-1 and TRBJ2-3): KAGVTQTPRYLIKTRGQQVTLSCSPISGHRSVSWYQQTPGQGLQFLFEYFSETQRNKGNFPGRFSGRQFSNSRSEMNVSTLELGDSALYLCASTERGISDTQYFGPGTRLTVL.

This clonotype appeared many times. The chain combines TRBV10-3 with TRBJ2-7; D unclear. The CDR3 is made up of 13 amino acids. Germline CDR1 reads ENHRY; CDR2 reads SYGVKD. Trimming stripped 3 bases from V and 4 bases from J, with 10 bases between. The CDR3 protein is CAISDFTDYEQYF. The CDR3 DNA is TGTGCCATCAGTGATTTCACAGATTACGAGCAGTACTTC.

With respect to this clonotype: This could be a read error, since a much larger clone is one nucleotide away. J is TRBJ2-3 and V is TRBV29-1; tentatively, D is TRBD1 (6 bases). Germline CDR1 reads SQVTM; CDR2 reads ANQGSEA. The V end was cut by 3 bases, the J end by 10 bases, with 11 bases between. The CDR3 spans 11 residues. For the CDR3, the DNA is TGCAGCGTTGAGGCAGGGGATCCGCAGTATTTT. This sequence encodes CSVEAGDPQYF.

The V gene is TRBV6-5, the J gene TRBJ1-2; the match to TRBD1 covers 8 bases. J was trimmed by 8 bases and V by 0 bases; bases with no gene match: 5. The germline gives CDR1 MNHEY, CDR2 SVGAGI. This CDR3 contains 14 residues. The CDR3 sequence is CASSYSTGDGGYTF. In DNA, the CDR3 is TGTGCCAGCAGTTACTCGACAGGGGACGGCGGCTACACCTTC.

In regard to this clonotype: Possible read error: a much larger clone is one base away. J is TRBJ1-2 and V is TRBV10-2; TRBD1 aligns across 7 bases. CDR1 and CDR2 (germline): WSHSY, SAAADI. The CDR3 runs 14 residues. CDR3 nucleotide sequence: TGCGCCAGCAGGAGGGACAGAACTAACTATGGCTGCACCTTC. Translation gives CASRRDRTNYGCTF.